The present T cell receptor beta chain was sequenced within a study of T cell repertoires in cytomegalovirus infection. Notes on the study in general: In two of eight donors, the top clonotype was HLA-C-restricted CMV-specific.

This clonotype was seen a handful of times. Its antigen is undetermined. TCRdb itself ran the reads through MiXCR, one entry per CDR3 protein. The data hold some 900,000 distinct CDR3 sequences, with roughly 33% observed a single time. The CDR3 length is 16 residues. CDR1 and CDR2 from the germline V gene are SGHDN and FVKESK. Trimming cost V 1 base and J 2 bases; bases outside gene matches: 4. The material sequenced was cultured CD8+ T cells from PBMCs, taken from culture after CMV antigen stimulation. The chain joins TRBV14 to TRBJ2-1; 8 bases align to TRBD1. The TCR comes from a human donor in good health (CMV status not recorded). Some clones in this sample may be carry-over from other donors' samples. The DNA for the CDR3 is TGTGCCAGCAGCCAAGGACCGGGACAGGCCTACAATGAGCAGTTCTTC. As protein: CASSQGPGQAYNEQFF.